This TCR beta chain was sequenced in a study of T cell responses to AZD1222 COVID-19 vaccine. The method was immunoSEQ multiplex PCR; TCRdb's version includes in-frame clones alone and lacks a portion of them. Counted here are around 84,000 clones, around nine tenths occurring once; the ten biggest clones make up about 1.4%. Germline assignment: CDR1 LGHDT and CDR2 YNNKEL (reference sequence). CDR3 length: 12 amino acids. Trimming pared 3 bases from V and 4 bases from J, leaving 6 bases between. The rearrangement links TRBV3-1 (or the pseudogene TRBV3-2) to TRBJ1-2; D is perhaps TRBD1 (5 bases). The specimen comprised peripheral blood, sampled on day 0 of AZD1222 vaccination. The clonotype was recovered from an adult in good health. CDR3 sequence (DNA): TGTGCCAGCAGCCAGACAGCCTATGGCTACACCTTC. As protein: CASSQTAYGYTF.